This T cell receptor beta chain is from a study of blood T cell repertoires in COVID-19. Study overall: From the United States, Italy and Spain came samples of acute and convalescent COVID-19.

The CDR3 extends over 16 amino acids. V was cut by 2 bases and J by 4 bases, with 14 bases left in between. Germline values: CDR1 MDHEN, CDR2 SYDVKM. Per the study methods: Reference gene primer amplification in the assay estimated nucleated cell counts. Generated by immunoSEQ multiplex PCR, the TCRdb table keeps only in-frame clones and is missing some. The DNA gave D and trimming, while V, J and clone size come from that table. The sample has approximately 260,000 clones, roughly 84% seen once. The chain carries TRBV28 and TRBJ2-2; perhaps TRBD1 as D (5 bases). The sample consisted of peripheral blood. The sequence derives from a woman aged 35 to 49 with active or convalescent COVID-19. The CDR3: CASSLAFGRVTGELFF. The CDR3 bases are TGTGCCAGCAGTTTAGCGTTCGGCAGGGTCACCGGGGAGCTGTTTTTT.